The 2 T cell receptor beta chains below were found in one sample sequenced in a study of T-cell memory formation after mild COVID-19. TCRdb itself ran the 5' RACE reads through MiXCR, one entry per CDR3 protein. The data hold about 270,000 distinct CDR3 sequences, with 15% to 20% observed a single time. The sample comprised PBMCs or a T cell subset sorted from them (not recorded which). The receptors shown here come from a young man who had mild COVID-19 (a few samples of this study predate the infection). Cell type and time point are not known.

This clonotype was found a few times. The chain links TRBV7-2 to TRBJ1-1, with unresolved D. Germline-derived CDR1 and CDR2 are SGHTA and FQGNSA. The CDR3 sequence is 14 residues long. V lost 4 bases, J lost 5 bases, and 14 bases lay in between. The CDR3 DNA follows: TGTGCCAGCAGCTCCCAAGGGTACCTTACTGAAGCTTTCTTT. Translating it yields CASSSQGYLTEAFF.

V gene TRBV6-2 or TRBV6-3 combines with J gene TRBJ2-7; 9 bases match TRBD2. Germline lookup yields CDR1 MNHEY and CDR2 SVGEGT. The CDR3 loop spans 15 amino acids. V lost 5 bases to trimming and J lost 2 bases; unmatched junction nucleotides: 7. The CDR3 reads CASSNGLARTYEQYV. In nucleotides, the CDR3 is TGTGCCAGCAGTAACGGACTAGCGAGGACCTACGAGCAGTACGTC.